This TCR beta chain emerged from a study of blood T cell repertoires in COVID-19. CDR3 size: 15 residues. The J segment lost 2 bases and the V segment lost 5 bases, leaving 8 bases of the junction unmatched. Per the germline V gene, CDR1 is MDHEN and CDR2 is SYDVKM. The data were produced by immunoSEQ multiplex PCR, yet TCRdb's version contains in-frame clones alone and is incomplete. The sample records over 100,000 clones, 90% to 95% being singletons. The source of this sequence is a human donor in a cohort sampled during active COVID-19. This chain links TRBV28 with TRBJ2-7; 8 bases agree with TRBD1. Sequenced material: peripheral blood. The DNA for the CDR3 is TGTGCCAGCAGTAGCTGGGGACAGGCCGCCTACGAGCAGTACTTC. Translation gives CASSSWGQAAYEQYF. Variable domain in full (rest from reference TRBV28 and TRBJ2-7): DVKVTQSSRYLVKRTGEKVFLECVQDMDHENMFWYRQDPGLGLRLIYFSYDVKMKEKGDIPEGYSVSREKKERFSLILESASTNQTSMYLCASSSWGQAAYEQYFGPGTRLTVT.